A selection of T cell receptor beta chains follows, all from one sample in a study of cytomegalovirus exposure and HLA in healthy donors. Sequencing used immunoSEQ multiplex PCR; TCRdb keeps in-frame clones, though not all of them. The sample holds around 100,000 clones, around 86% seen once. The sample comprised PBMCs. These receptors originate from a woman between 70 and 85 years old in good health and CMV-seropositive. CDR3s leave out the opening cysteine and the closing phenylalanine or tryptophan. Clone size is not always given. Where it is, it says once, few, many or a class for expanded clones.

v_call cdr3_length clone_size cdr3_aa
TRBV7-9 13 NA SSSELAGGLYTQY
TRBV7-9 12 NA ASSLGGGQETQY
TRBV9 13 NA ASSPGVSGSYEQY
TRBV4-3 14 NA ASSLGKDSPFYEQY
TRBV25-1 11 NA ASSLRSSYEQY
TRBV5-4 11 few ASSLDRSYEQY
TRBV7-3 11 few ASSPGQNEKLF
TRBV28 14 NA ASSSLTSRAFNEQF
TRBV29-1 12 NA SGGSGTGKNEQF
TRBV7-9 11 NA SSSYDTGYEQY
TRBV4-1 15 NA ASSPVIGTGAFYEQY
TRBV5-1 12 NA ASSFGTGSYEQY
TRBV18 14 NA ASSPNPGQGNTEAF
TRBV9 17 NA ASSPGTNRDRGGAGELF
TRBV28 13 NA ASSLWAANTGELF
TRBV19 14 NA ASSKQTGGDQETQY
TRBV29-1 12 NA SAQGLANTGELF
TRBV30 12 NA AWSVNVDIYGYT
TRBV7-3 12 few ASSKGLSTDTQY
TRBV5-1 12 NA ASSFARSDNEQF
TRBV6-6 13 NA ASSYPSGAYNEQF
TRBV6-6 13 NA ASSSGGAASYEQY
TRBV13 12 NA ASSHRQGAIEQY
TRBV9 13 NA ASSVSIGREETQY
TRBV27 14 NA ASSLAGDNSNQPQH
TRBV7-2 12 NA ASSLALERDTQY
TRBV13 11 NA ASSPQGVYGYT
TRBV4-3 13 NA ASSPQGTPNYGYT
TRBV4-1 12 NA ASSQVRGTGELF
TRBV5-5 11 NA ASSRQGDYGYT
TRBV29-1 16 NA SVEDLPLLAGDSNEQF
TRBV18 12 NA ASSPLGQSYGYT
TRBV9 17 NA ASSKRSLPGTSGYNEQF
TRBV7-9 15 NA ASSLSYGPTGGYEQY
TRBV19 12 NA ASMRTGVKNIQY
TRBV27 13 NA ASSLSLGQAYEQY
TRBV15 13 once ATSIRLAGGREQY
TRBV11-2 15 NA ASSPYERGELNTEAF
TRBV7-2 13 NA ASSSTGSINYGYT
TRBV18 13 NA ASSPVTGGGTEAF
TRBV6-1 12 NA ASRHKPNTGELF
TRBV7-2 12 NA ASSLGFMNTEAF
TRBV19 16 NA ASSRFGTITTNTGELF
TRBV5-4 11 NA ASSSGNYNEQF
TRBV9 12 NA ASSARTGENIQY
TRBV7-2 16 once ASSLAPPSGSNSYEQY
TRBV6-5 13 few ASSYHPRGEEKLF
TRBV18 12 NA ASSLAGEIYEQY
TRBV19 14 NA ASSTAGQGYSYGYT
TRBV29-1 12 NA SVELAGVDETQY
TRBV2 13 NA ASRDQGLSGNTIY
TRBV6-5 11 NA ASSYPGGNGYT
TRBV2 13 NA ASSATGATNEKLF
TRBV11-2 11 NA ASSLGLSYGYT
TRBV19 13 NA ASSTPGTGAQPQH